A selection of T cell receptor beta chains follows, all from one sample in a study of blood T cell repertoires in COVID-19. The table came from immunoSEQ multiplex PCR; TCRdb's copy has only in-frame clones and leaves some out. Of around 100,000 clones in the sample, approximately 79% were seen once. Sample: peripheral blood. These receptors came from a man between 65 and 79 years old with COVID-19, enrolled during active disease. Each CDR3 is given with its conserved first and last residue. Fields, in order: D gene, clone size, J gene, V gene, CDR3 protein, CDR3 DNA. D genes are given only for firm matches. Not all rows give a size; the values are once, few, many and, for expanded clones, a class.

d_gene: TRBD2
abundance: .
j_gene: TRBJ2-3
v_gene: TRBV10-3
CDR3aa: CAIRRLAGGPTDTQYF
CDR3nt: TGTGCCATCAGGAGACTAGCGGGAGGCCCCACAGATACGCAGTATTTT

d_gene: TRBD1
abundance: .
j_gene: TRBJ2-7
v_gene: TRBV18
CDR3aa: CASSPTGGLSYEQYF
CDR3nt: TGTGCCAGCTCACCAACAGGGGGCCTCTCCTACGAGCAGTACTTC

d_gene: TRBD2
abundance: few
j_gene: TRBJ2-4
v_gene: TRBV5-1
CDR3aa: CASRRRAGDIDIAKNIQYF
CDR3nt: TGCGCCAGCAGACGTAGGGCGGGAGATATAGATATAGCCAAAAACATTCAGTACTTC

d_gene: .
abundance: .
j_gene: TRBJ1-5
v_gene: TRBV5-4
CDR3aa: CASSLDRANNQPQHF
CDR3nt: TGTGCCAGCAGCTTGGACAGGGCCAATAATCAGCCCCAGCATTTT

d_gene: TRBD1
abundance: .
j_gene: TRBJ2-4
v_gene: TRBV28
CDR3aa: CASSTDRAADIQYF
CDR3nt: TGTGCCAGCAGCACGGACAGGGCGGCGGACATTCAGTACTTC

d_gene: TRBD2
abundance: .
j_gene: TRBJ2-3
v_gene: TRBV5-1
CDR3aa: CASSFLAGGLATDTQYF
CDR3nt: TGCGCCAGCAGCTTCCTAGCGGGAGGGCTTGCAACAGATACGCAGTATTTT

d_gene: .
abundance: .
j_gene: TRBJ2-2
v_gene: TRBV24-1
CDR3aa: CATSAVEPSNTGELFF
CDR3nt: TGTGCCACCAGTGCCGTGGAGCCCTCGAACACCGGGGAGCTGTTTTTT

d_gene: .
abundance: .
j_gene: TRBJ1-3
v_gene: TRBV7-9
CDR3aa: CASRVSSGNTIYF
CDR3nt: TGTGCCAGCAGAGTGAGCTCTGGAAACACCATATATTTT

d_gene: TRBD1
abundance: .
j_gene: TRBJ2-1
v_gene: TRBV4-2
CDR3aa: CASSRDRVSYNEQFF
CDR3nt: TGTGCCAGCAGCCGGGACAGGGTCAGCTACAATGAGCAGTTCTTC

d_gene: TRBD2
abundance: few
j_gene: TRBJ2-7
v_gene: TRBV9
CDR3aa: CASSVGLAAEQYF
CDR3nt: TGTGCCAGCAGCGTGGGACTAGCGGCCGAGCAGTACTTC

d_gene: TRBD1
abundance: medium-sized
j_gene: TRBJ1-5
v_gene: TRBV3-1/TRBV3-2
CDR3aa: CASSQGTGGGVVSNQPQHF
CDR3nt: TGTGCCAGCAGCCAAGGGACAGGCGGCGGTGTAGTCAGCAATCAGCCCCAGCATTTT

d_gene: .
abundance: .
j_gene: TRBJ2-3
v_gene: TRBV15
CDR3aa: CAILSANTQYF
CDR3nt: TGTGCCATCTTAAGTGCGAATACGCAGTATTTT

d_gene: .
abundance: .
j_gene: TRBJ1-2
v_gene: TRBV6-5
CDR3aa: CASSTSGIYGYTF
CDR3nt: TGTGCCAGCAGTACCTCGGGTATCTATGGCTACACCTTC

d_gene: .
abundance: once
j_gene: TRBJ2-5
v_gene: TRBV28
CDR3aa: CASSFLQLEQETQYF
CDR3nt: TGTGCCAGCAGTTTCCTCCAACTAGAACAGGAGACCCAGTACTTC

d_gene: TRBD1
abundance: .
j_gene: TRBJ2-7
v_gene: TRBV3-1/TRBV3-2
CDR3aa: CASSQAVTGGYEQYF
CDR3nt: TGTGCCAGCAGCCAAGCTGTGACAGGGGGTTACGAGCAGTACTTC

d_gene: TRBD1
abundance: .
j_gene: TRBJ1-5
v_gene: TRBV28
CDR3aa: CASSLSGQGNNQPQHF
CDR3nt: TGTGCCAGCAGTTTGTCGGGACAGGGCAACAATCAGCCCCAGCATTTT

d_gene: TRBD2
abundance: once
j_gene: TRBJ2-1
v_gene: TRBV3-1/TRBV3-2
CDR3aa: CASSRTSTSGIYNEQFF
CDR3nt: TGTGCCAGCAGCCGCACGTCGACTAGCGGAATCTACAATGAGCAGTTCTTC

d_gene: .
abundance: .
j_gene: TRBJ2-1
v_gene: TRBV5-1
CDR3aa: CASSLGGTVYNEQFF
CDR3nt: TGCGCCAGCAGCTTGGGCGGGACAGTCTACAATGAGCAGTTCTTC

d_gene: TRBD1
abundance: .
j_gene: TRBJ1-4
v_gene: TRBV25-1
CDR3aa: CASSEGITGGEKLFF
CDR3nt: TGTGCCAGCAGTGAAGGTATAACAGGGGGAGAAAAACTGTTTTTT

d_gene: TRBD1
abundance: .
j_gene: TRBJ1-2
v_gene: TRBV28
CDR3aa: CASSYVPGQGAYGYTF
CDR3nt: TGTGCCAGCAGTTACGTACCGGGACAGGGGGCTTATGGCTACACCTTC